The entry below gives a single TCR beta chain sequence along with its context. Generated by immunoSEQ multiplex PCR, the TCRdb table keeps only in-frame clones and is missing some. The table records about 74,000 clones, 84% of them present only once. The record originates from a study of OX40 agonist ivuxolimab in advanced cancers. Study details: Partial responses were achieved by three patients, of whom one had hepatocellular carcinoma and two had cutaneous melanoma.

The ends lost 5 bases at V and 4 bases at J; junction bases unmatched: 7. CDR1 is SGHDT and CDR2 is YYEEEE in the germline V gene. The CDR3 has 15 residues. The receptor's source is an adult with an advanced solid tumor such as melanoma, head and neck, liver or kidney cancer. This chain connects TRBV5-6 to TRBJ2-5; 11 nucleotides match TRBD1. The material was CD4+ or CD8+ T cells sorted from blood, obtained in a trial of the OX40 agonist ivuxolimab. The CDR3 DNA sequence: TGTGCCAGCAGTTGGTCCGGGACAGGGGGAGAGACCCAGTACTTC. Its protein is CASSWSGTGGETQYF.